This TCR beta chain is drawn from a study of circulating CD8 cells and anti-PD-1 response in melanoma. Across the whole study: Response groups: complete/partial responders versus stable/progressive non-responders.

CDR3 length: 17 residues. The trim removed 4 bases at V and 1 base at J, leaving 10 bases unmatched. The germline V gene has CDR1 MDHEN and CDR2 SYDVKM. Study-level results: Peptide assays on expanded sorted subsets replaced tumor-based reactivity testing.

By share of the sample, this clonotype is large. Its target is unknown. Each library started from about 15 ng of total RNA using the QIAseq Immune Repertoire TCR panel. In TCRdb, the reads were re-called with MiXCR into one record per CDR3 protein. Of some 500 distinct CDR3 sequences detected, 7.6% appear once; the ten largest clones hold about 9.6%. From live CD3+CD8+TCRalphabeta+ cells, four PD-1 and/or TIGIT subsets were sorted. The receptor was derived from a human donor with melanoma. This sequence joins TRBV28 and TRBJ2-4; 7 bases fit TRBD2. This material consisted of CD8+ T cells from PBMCs, taken at baseline or after one month of anti-PD-1 therapy (not recorded which). This CDR3 is CASSSGRGVSAKNIQYF. The CDR3 DNA reads as TGTGCCAGCAGTTCGGGACGGGGGGTCTCTGCCAAAAACATTCAGTACTTC. Variable domain in full (rest from reference TRBV28 and TRBJ2-4): DVKVTQSSRYLVKRTGEKVFLECVQDMDHENMFWYRQDPGLGLRLIYFSYDVKMKEKGDIPEGYSVSREKKERFSLILESASTNQTSMYLCASSSGRGVSAKNIQYFGAGTRLSVL.